This T cell receptor (beta chain) was captured in a study of T cell repertoires in cytomegalovirus infection. Background on the study: HLA-B-restricted CMV epitopes that are well studied, plus recently identified HLA-C-restricted ones, were used by the study.

Each CDR3 protein is one row after TCRdb ran MiXCR on the reads. The profile covers roughly 990,000 distinct CDR3 sequences, with about a third appearing a single time and around an eighth taken by the ten largest. Worth noting for this clonotype: Antigen: not known.

General study points: Dominant in the ex vivo response were TCR beta clonotypes restricted by HLA-C and specific for CMV.

Germline loops: CDR1 SGDLS, CDR2 YYNGEE. V lost 1 base and J lost 2; bases outside the gene matches: 10. The CDR3 spans 18 residues. This rearrangement joins TRBV9 to TRBJ2-3, with 10 bases identical to TRBD2. Sequencing used cultured CD8+ T cells from PBMCs, obtained from culture after CMV antigen stimulation. The clonotype was recovered from a human donor in good health (CMV status not recorded). Some clones in this sample may be carry-over from other donors' samples. The CDR3 protein is CASSVSPASGGHTDTQYF. CDR3 nucleotide sequence: TGTGCCAGCAGCGTATCTCCGGCTAGCGGGGGCCACACAGATACGCAGTATTTT.